The present T cell receptor (beta chain) was sequenced within a study of Graves' ophthalmopathy and Graves' hyperthyroidism. Study-wide context: Untreated patients at initial diagnosis provided peripheral blood.

This CDR3 region has 12 residues. CDR1 is MNHNS and CDR2 is SASEGT in the germline V gene. V was shortened by 8 bases and J by 11 bases, with 18 bases between the two germline ends. TCR beta CDR3 regions were amplified from RNA transcripts. The first round was an RT-PCR with HTBI primers, and the second round was a multiplex PCR. TCRdb recomputed calls from the multiplex PCR reads with MiXCR, one row per CDR3 protein. This sample has a few hundred thousand distinct CDR3 sequences, with approximately 15% found just once. Many counts were recorded for this clonotype. The chain couples TRBV6-1 to TRBJ1-1, with no clear D. The source material was peripheral blood. The source is a woman aged 18 to 35 with stable Graves' hyperthyroidism. The CDR3 DNA reads as TGTGCCAGCGGAAAACTAGGGTATCTTGCTTTCTTT. This sequence encodes CASGKLGYLAFF.